Reported below is one TCR beta chain. The antigen remains undetermined. Focal radiation plus CTLA-4 blockade with ipilimumab was given to patients with chemo-refractory metastatic non-small-cell lung cancer. This CDR3 comprises 15 residues. Looked up from germline, CDR1 is LGHNA and CDR2 is YNFKEQ. V lost 4 bases and J lost 1, with 13 bases in between. This sample is drawn from a study of radiotherapy plus CTLA-4 blockade in lung cancer. Findings and caveats of the study: Expansion of tumor-derived TCR clones was observed in blood after radiotherapy plus ipilimumab. Response, reportedly, was best predicted by interferon-beta along with early blood T cell clone dynamics.

Clones were sequenced by immunoSEQ multiplex PCR, and TCRdb holds only the in-frame ones, with some missing. This sample has tens of thousands of clones, with 77% found just once. The V and J genes are TRBV4-2 and TRBJ1-1; D is unclear. The receptor's source is a human donor with non-small cell lung cancer whose response to radiotherapy plus ipilimumab could not be evaluated. Sequenced here: peripheral blood, sampled from a patient treated with radiotherapy plus ipilimumab. Written as DNA, the CDR3 is TGTGCCAGCAGCCCCGGCGGGTTATCGAACACTGAAGCTTTCTTT. Protein product: CASSPGGLSNTEAFF.